Listed here are 21 T cell receptor beta chains from one sample, sequenced in a study of cytomegalovirus exposure and HLA in healthy donors. Vbeta (60) and Jbeta (13) primers were used in the PCR. Libraries were prepared by immunoSEQ multiplex PCR; TCRdb keeps only in-frame clonotypes and omits some of them. The table lists over 75,000 clones, about 81% of them singletons. Specimen: PBMCs. The receptors were gathered from a woman aged 45 to 65 in good health and CMV-seronegative.

This chain connects TRBV7-6 to TRBJ2-1, with 9 bases lining up with TRBD2. This CDR3 contains 16 residues. The V gene end was trimmed by 1 base and the J gene end by 10 bases; junction bases not matched to a gene: 11. From germline, CDR1 is SGHVS and CDR2 FNYEAQ. CDR3 region: CASSLVFAGGPNEQFF. In nucleotides, the CDR3 is TGTGCCAGCAGCTTAGTATTTGCGGGAGGGCCGAACGAGCAGTTCTTC.

The J gene is TRBJ2-1, the V gene TRBV28; the match to TRBD2 covers 8 bases. Germline V gives CDR1 MDHEN, CDR2 SYDVKM. The V segment lost 5 bases and the J segment 15 bases; nucleotides outside the gene matches: 15. The CDR3 totals 14 residues. The CDR3 sequence is CASSDWREDPSGFF. In nucleotides, the CDR3 is TGTGCCAGCAGTGACTGGCGGGAGGACCCAAGTGGGTTCTTC.

This clone was recorded a few times. The V gene is TRBV5-4, the J gene TRBJ1-1; the D gene is possibly TRBD1 (5 bases). Per the germline V gene, CDR1 is SGHNT and CDR2 is YYREEE (reference sequence). Trimming removed 2 bases from V and 1 base from J, with 6 bases in between. The CDR3 is 13 amino acids. For the CDR3, the DNA is TGTGCCAGCAGCTTCGACAGGAACACTGAAGCTTTCTTT. Its protein product is CASSFDRNTEAFF.

The chain couples TRBV23-1 to TRBJ1-2, with 8 bases fitting TRBD1. TRBV23-1 is an ORF, with its function uncertain. This CDR3 is built from 14 residues. The junction had 4 bases not matched to a gene; V was cut back by 3 bases and J by 4 bases. Here the CDR3 DNA reads TGCGCCAGCAGTCACGGACAGGGCGGCTATGGCTACACCTTC. It yields the protein CASSHGQGGYGYTF.

A word on this clone: This sample includes further DNA sequences coding for the same CDR3. The chain combines TRBV7-3 with TRBJ1-2; 8 bases map to TRBD1. Germline assignment: CDR1 SGHTA and CDR2 FQGTGA. This CDR3 has 13 residues. Germline trimming cut 5 bases from V and 6 bases from J; bases unmatched to any gene: 5. In DNA form, the CDR3 reads TGTGCCAGCAGCCCCGGGACAGGCAATGGCTACACCTTC. Residues: CASSPGTGNGYTF.

This clone was observed a single time. The chain uses TRBV5-8 and TRBJ2-1, with 8 bases aligning to TRBD1. Germline assignment: CDR1 SGHTS and CDR2 YDEGEE. This CDR3 is built from 17 residues. J lost 7 bases, V lost 1 base, and 13 bases had no gene match. CDR3 loop: CASSLNQDREYTNEQFF. In DNA, the CDR3 is TGTGCCAGCAGCTTGAATCAGGACAGGGAGTACACGAATGAGCAGTTCTTC.

This chain connects TRBV7-8 to TRBJ1-2; the D gene is possibly TRBD1 (5 bases). Germline loops: CDR1 SGHVS, CDR2 FQNEAQ. The CDR3 loop spans 14 amino acids. V was shortened by 1 base and J by 4 bases, with 10 bases between the two germline ends. The CDR3 here is CASSLGQSSYGYTF. The CDR3 DNA sequence: TGTGCCAGCAGCTTAGGACAGAGCTCCTATGGCTACACCTTC.

The gene calls are TRBV7-8 and TRBJ2-3; TRBD2 aligns across 8 bases. In germline, CDR1 is SGHVS, CDR2 FQNEAQ. Trimming at V came to 1 base and at J to 0 bases, leaving 3 bases not matched to a gene. This CDR3 contains 16 residues. The CDR3 here is CASSLGVAGSTDTQYF. In DNA form, the CDR3 reads TGTGCCAGCAGCTTAGGGGTAGCGGGGAGCACAGATACGCAGTATTTT.

The rearrangement uses TRBV11-2 and TRBJ1-1, with unresolved D. This CDR3 comprises 10 residues. Germline loops: CDR1 SGHAT, CDR2 FQNNGV. The ends were cut back, 2 bases at V and 13 bases at J, with 8 bases in the middle. The CDR3 sequence is CASSLSRVFF. The CDR3, as DNA: TGTGCCAGCAGCTTATCGAGGGTTTTCTTT.

J is TRBJ2-1 and V is TRBV10-1; TRBD2 aligns across 7 bases. With 2 bases clipped from V and 0 bases from J, the junction kept 4 bases outside the gene matches. The V gene's germline CDR1 is WNHNN and CDR2 SYGVQD (reference sequence). This CDR3 is built from 16 residues. CDR3 residues: CASSEDWGGSYNEQFF. The CDR3 DNA is TGCGCCAGCAGTGAGGATTGGGGGGGCTCCTACAATGAGCAGTTCTTC.

This chain uses TRBV29-1 with TRBJ2-5, with 7 bases matching TRBD1. The CDR3 loop spans 14 amino acids. The germline V gene has CDR1 SQVTM and CDR2 ANQGSEA. With V trimmed by 7 bases and J by 1 base, 9 bases remained unmatched. The CDR3 sequence is CSGTGVVAQETQYF. The CDR3 nucleotides are TGCAGCGGTACAGGGGTTGTGGCCCAAGAGACCCAGTACTTC.

This chain links TRBV28 with TRBJ2-2, with D possibly being TRBD2 (6 bases). CDR3 length: 13 residues. The germline V and J ends were trimmed by 6 bases and 5 bases, with 10 bases remaining between them. Germline V lookup: CDR1 MDHEN, CDR2 SYDVKM. As DNA, the CDR3 is TGTGCCAGCAGAGGTGGGGGGACCGGGGAGCTGTTTTTT. The encoded protein is CASRGGGTGELFF.

J is TRBJ2-1 and V is TRBV25-1; weak D call: TRBD2 (6 bases). This CDR3 region has 16 residues. From germline, CDR1 is MGHDK and CDR2 SYGVNS. Trimming pared 6 bases from V and 4 bases from J, leaving 19 bases between. CDR3 sequence reads: CASRNTGLRDYNEQFF. CDR3 bases: TGTGCCAGCAGGAATACAGGACTAAGAGATTACAATGAGCAGTTCTTC.

V and J are TRBV7-9 and TRBJ2-7, with D possibly TRBD1 on 6 matching bases. Between the trimmed V and J ends, which lost 6 bases and 2 bases, there was a span of 17 bases. Germline lookup yields CDR1 SEHNR and CDR2 FQNEAQ (reference sequence). The length of the CDR3 is 15 residues. The CDR3: CASRSQGTVAYEQYF. DNA for the CDR3: TGTGCCAGCAGATCACAGGGTACGGTTGCCTACGAGCAGTACTTC.

The chain joins TRBV20-1 to TRBJ2-3, with D hard to call. CDR3 length equals 10 residues. Deletions cut 0 bases from V and 12 bases from J, with 7 bases between. CDR1 DFQATT and CDR2 SNEGSKA come from the germline V gene (reference sequence). The CDR3 protein is CSARDSLQYF. CDR3 nucleotide sequence: TGCAGTGCTAGAGATTCTCTCCAGTATTTT.

The rearrangement uses TRBV7-3 and TRBJ2-5; D is possibly TRBD2 (5 bases). Germline CDR1 is SGHTA and CDR2 is FQGTGA. The CDR3 extends over 15 amino acids. Trimming shortened V by 0 bases and J by 4 bases, and 12 bases separated the two germline ends. The DNA of the CDR3 is TGTGCCAGCAGCTTAACGGGAGTAGCAGGAGAGACCCAGTACTTC. Translation: CASSLTGVAGETQYF. Using reference TRBV7-3 and TRBJ2-5 for the parts outside the CDR3, the full variable domain is GAGVSQTPSNKVTEKGKYVELRCDPISGHTALYWYRQSLGQGPEFLIYFQGTGAADDSGLPNDRFFAVRPEGSVSTLKIQRTERGDSAVYLCASSLTGVAGETQYFGPGTRLLVL.

The chain links TRBV11-2 to TRBJ1-6; 8 nucleotides line up with TRBD1. Germline CDR1 is SGHAT and CDR2 is FQNNGV. The length of the CDR3 is 13 residues. Trimming took 5 bases from V and 10 from J; bases not matched to a gene: 4. CDR3 DNA: TGTGCCAGCAGCCCCCGGACAGGGTCACCCCTCCACTTT. It yields the protein CASSPRTGSPLHF. Full variable domain (rest looked up from reference TRBV11-2 and TRBJ1-6): EAGVAQSPRYKIIEKRQSVAFWCNPISGHATLYWYQQILGQGPKLLIQFQNNGVVDDSQLPKDRFSAERLKGVDSTLKIQPAKLEDSAVYLCASSPRTGSPLHFGNGTRLTVT.

This clone was seen just once. The V and J genes are TRBV4-2 and TRBJ2-1; 14 bases line up with TRBD2. V lost 3 bases, J lost 8 bases, and 9 bases stayed unmatched. Per germline, CDR1 LGHNA and CDR2 YNFKEQ. The CDR3 length is 17 residues. CDR3 coding DNA: TGTGCCAGCAGCCATGCGTCCGGGACTAGCGGGAGCTATGAGCAGTTCTTC. It codes for CASSHASGTSGSYEQFF.

This chain links TRBV2 with TRBJ1-1; TRBD1 might be the D (6 bases). Germline lookup yields CDR1 SNHLY and CDR2 FYNNEI. The CDR3 sequence is 12 residues long. V lost 7 bases and J 6 bases, leaving 12 bases between the germline ends. This CDR3 is CASTRDRSEAFF. CDR3 bases: TGTGCCAGCACCCGCGACAGGTCTGAAGCTTTCTTT. The full variable domain, rest sourced from reference TRBV2 and TRBJ1-1, is EPEVTQTPSHQVTQMGQEVILRCVPISNHLYFYWYRQILGQKVEFLVSFYNNEISEKSEIFDDQFSVERPDGSNFTLKIRSTKLEDSAMYFCASTRDRSEAFFGQGTRLTVV.

J is TRBJ1-5 and V is TRBV28; TRBD1 matches 7 bases. This CDR3 is built from 15 residues. The V gene's germline CDR1 is MDHEN and CDR2 SYDVKM. With 5 bases clipped from V and 1 base from J, the junction kept 5 bases outside the gene matches. For the CDR3, the DNA is TGTGCCAGCAGTCGGACAGGATGGAGCAATCAGCCCCAGCATTTT. Translation gives CASSRTGWSNQPQHF. Together with reference TRBV28 and TRBJ1-5, the CDR3 gives the full variable domain: DVKVTQSSRYLVKRTGEKVFLECVQDMDHENMFWYRQDPGLGLRLIYFSYDVKMKEKGDIPEGYSVSREKKERFSLILESASTNQTSMYLCASSRTGWSNQPQHFGDGTRLSIL.

The chain recombines TRBV30 with TRBJ1-3, with a weak D call TRBD1 (6 bases). Trimming removed 7 bases from V and 0 bases from J, with 13 bases in between. The V gene's germline CDR1 is GTSNPN and CDR2 SVGIG (reference sequence). This CDR3 is built from 14 residues. In nucleotides, the CDR3 is TGTGCCTCCTTCCAGGGGAGCTCTGGAAACACCATATATTTT. Translated: CASFQGSSGNTIYF.